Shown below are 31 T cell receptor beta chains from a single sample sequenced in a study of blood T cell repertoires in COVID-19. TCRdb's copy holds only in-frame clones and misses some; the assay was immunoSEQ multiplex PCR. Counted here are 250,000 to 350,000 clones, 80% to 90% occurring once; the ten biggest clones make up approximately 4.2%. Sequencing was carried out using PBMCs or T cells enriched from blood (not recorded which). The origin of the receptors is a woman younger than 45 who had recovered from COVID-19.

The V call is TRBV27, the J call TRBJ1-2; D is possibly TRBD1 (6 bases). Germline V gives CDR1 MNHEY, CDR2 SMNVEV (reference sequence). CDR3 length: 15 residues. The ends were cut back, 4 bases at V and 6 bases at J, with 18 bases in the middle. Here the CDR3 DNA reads TGTGCCAGCAGTTCTACCTCTTACAGGGTTAATGGCTACACCTTC. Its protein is CASSSTSYRVNGYTF.

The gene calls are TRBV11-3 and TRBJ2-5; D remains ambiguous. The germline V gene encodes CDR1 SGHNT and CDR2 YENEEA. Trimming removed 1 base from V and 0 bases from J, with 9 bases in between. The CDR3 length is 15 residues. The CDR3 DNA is TGTGCCAGCAGCTTAGGTGGCTCTTACCAAGAGACCCAGTACTTC. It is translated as CASSLGGSYQETQYF.

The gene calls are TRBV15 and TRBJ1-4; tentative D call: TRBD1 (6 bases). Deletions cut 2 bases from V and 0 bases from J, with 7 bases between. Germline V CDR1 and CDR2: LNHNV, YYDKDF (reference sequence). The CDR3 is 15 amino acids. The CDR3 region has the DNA TGTGCCACCAGCAGACAGGGGCCAACTAATGAAAAACTGTTTTTT. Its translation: CATSRQGPTNEKLFF.

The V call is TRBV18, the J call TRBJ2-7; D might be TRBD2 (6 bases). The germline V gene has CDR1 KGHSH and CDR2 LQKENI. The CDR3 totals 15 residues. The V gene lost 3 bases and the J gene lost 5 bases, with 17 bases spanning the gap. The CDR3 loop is CASSPNSGSMNEQYF. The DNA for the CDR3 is TGTGCCAGCTCACCTAACTCCGGGAGCATGAACGAGCAGTACTTC.

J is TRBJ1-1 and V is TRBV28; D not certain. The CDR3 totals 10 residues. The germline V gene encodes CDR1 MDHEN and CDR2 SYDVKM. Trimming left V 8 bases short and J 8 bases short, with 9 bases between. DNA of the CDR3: TGTGCCAGCTCCCAGATCGAAGCTTTCTTT. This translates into CASSQIEAFF.

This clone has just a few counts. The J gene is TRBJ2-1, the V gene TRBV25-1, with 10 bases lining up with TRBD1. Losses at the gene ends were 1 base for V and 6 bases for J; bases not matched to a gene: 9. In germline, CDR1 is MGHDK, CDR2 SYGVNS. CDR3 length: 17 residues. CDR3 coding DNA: TGTGCCAGCAGTGAATCCCCGGGACAGGGGACACTCAATGAGCAGTTCTTC. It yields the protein CASSESPGQGTLNEQFF.

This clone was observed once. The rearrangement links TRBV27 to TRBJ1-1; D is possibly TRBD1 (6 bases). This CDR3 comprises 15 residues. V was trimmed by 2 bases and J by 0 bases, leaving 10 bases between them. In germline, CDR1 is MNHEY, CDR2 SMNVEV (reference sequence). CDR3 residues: CASSLGQRLNTEAFF. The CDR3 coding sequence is TGTGCCAGCAGTTTAGGACAGCGATTGAACACTGAAGCTTTCTTT.

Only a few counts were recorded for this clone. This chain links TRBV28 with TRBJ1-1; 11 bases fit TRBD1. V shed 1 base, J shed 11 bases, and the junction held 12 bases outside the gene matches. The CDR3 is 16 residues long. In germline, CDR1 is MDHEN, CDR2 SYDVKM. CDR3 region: CASSLSGQGAGVRAFF. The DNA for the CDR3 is TGTGCCAGCAGTTTATCCGGACAGGGGGCGGGAGTCCGGGCTTTCTTT. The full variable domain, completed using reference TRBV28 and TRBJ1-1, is DVKVTQSSRYLVKRTGEKVFLECVQDMDHENMFWYRQDPGLGLRLIYFSYDVKMKEKGDIPEGYSVSREKKERFSLILESASTNQTSMYLCASSLSGQGAGVRAFFGQGTRLTVV.

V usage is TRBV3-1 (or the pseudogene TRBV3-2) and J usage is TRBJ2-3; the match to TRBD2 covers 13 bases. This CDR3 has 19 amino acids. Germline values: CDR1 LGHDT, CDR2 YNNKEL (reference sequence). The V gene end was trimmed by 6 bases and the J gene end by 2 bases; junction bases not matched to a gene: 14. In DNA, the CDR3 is TGTGCCAGCAGGCTCACTCCCGGACTAGCGGGAGTCCTCACAGATACGCAGTATTTT. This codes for CASRLTPGLAGVLTDTQYF.

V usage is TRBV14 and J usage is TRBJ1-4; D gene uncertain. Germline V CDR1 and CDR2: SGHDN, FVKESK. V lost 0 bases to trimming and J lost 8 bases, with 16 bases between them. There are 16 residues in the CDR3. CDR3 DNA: TGTGCCAGCAGCCAAGACAGAGGACCGGCGGGAGAAAAACTGTTTTTT. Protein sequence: CASSQDRGPAGEKLFF.

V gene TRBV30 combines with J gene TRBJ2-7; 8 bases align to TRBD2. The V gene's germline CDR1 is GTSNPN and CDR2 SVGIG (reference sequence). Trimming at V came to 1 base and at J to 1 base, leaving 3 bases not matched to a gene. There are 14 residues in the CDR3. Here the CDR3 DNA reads TGTGCCTGGAGTGCGGGAGGGCCGTCCTACGAGCAGTACTTC. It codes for CAWSAGGPSYEQYF. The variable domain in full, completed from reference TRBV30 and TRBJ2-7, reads SQTIHQWPATLVQPVGSPLSLECTVEGTSNPNLYWYRQAAGRGLQLLFYSVGIGQISSEVPQNLSASRPQDRQFILSSKKLLLSDSGFYLCAWSAGGPSYEQYFGPGTRLTVT.

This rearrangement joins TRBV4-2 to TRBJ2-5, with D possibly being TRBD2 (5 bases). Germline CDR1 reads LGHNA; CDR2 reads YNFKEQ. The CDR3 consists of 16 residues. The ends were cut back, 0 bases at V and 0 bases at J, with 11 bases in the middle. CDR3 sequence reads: CASSQDLGSYQETQYF. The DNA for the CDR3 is TGTGCCAGCAGCCAAGATCTGGGGAGCTACCAAGAGACCCAGTACTTC.

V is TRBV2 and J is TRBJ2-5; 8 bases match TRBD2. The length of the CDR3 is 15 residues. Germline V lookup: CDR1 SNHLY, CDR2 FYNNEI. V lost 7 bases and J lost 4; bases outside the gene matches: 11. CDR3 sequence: CASNPRSGRGETQYF. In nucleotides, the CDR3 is TGTGCCAGCAACCCCCGGAGCGGGAGAGGAGAGACCCAGTACTTC.

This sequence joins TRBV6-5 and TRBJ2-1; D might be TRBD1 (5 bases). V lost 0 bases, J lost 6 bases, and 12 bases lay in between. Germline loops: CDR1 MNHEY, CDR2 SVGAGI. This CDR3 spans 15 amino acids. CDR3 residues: CASSYSPPRGNEQFF. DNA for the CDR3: TGTGCCAGCAGTTACTCGCCCCCTAGGGGCAATGAGCAGTTCTTC.

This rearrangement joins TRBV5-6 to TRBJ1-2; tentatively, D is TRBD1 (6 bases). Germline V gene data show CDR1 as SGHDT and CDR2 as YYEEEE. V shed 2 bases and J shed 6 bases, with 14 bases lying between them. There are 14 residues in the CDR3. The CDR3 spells CASSFTGTVHGYTF. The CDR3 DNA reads TGTGCCAGCAGCTTCACAGGGACGGTCCATGGCTACACCTTC.

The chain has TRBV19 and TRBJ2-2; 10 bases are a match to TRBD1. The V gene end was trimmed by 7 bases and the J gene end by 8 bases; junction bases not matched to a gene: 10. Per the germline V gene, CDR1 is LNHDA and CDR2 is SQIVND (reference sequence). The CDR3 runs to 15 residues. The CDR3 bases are TGTGCCAGTACCGGGACAGGGGTCGTCTTGGGGGAGCTGTTTTTT. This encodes CASTGTGVVLGELFF.

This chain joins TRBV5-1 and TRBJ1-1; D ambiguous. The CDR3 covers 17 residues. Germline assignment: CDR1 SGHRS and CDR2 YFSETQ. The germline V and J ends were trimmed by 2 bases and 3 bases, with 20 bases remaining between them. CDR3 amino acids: CASSFRGEVMVDTEAFF. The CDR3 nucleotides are TGCGCCAGCAGCTTTCGTGGGGAGGTGATGGTGGACACTGAAGCTTTCTTT.

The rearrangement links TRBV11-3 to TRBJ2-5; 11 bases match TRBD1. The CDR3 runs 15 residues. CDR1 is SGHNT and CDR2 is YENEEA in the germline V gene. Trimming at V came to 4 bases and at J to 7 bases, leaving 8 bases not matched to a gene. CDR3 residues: CASSSRTGGYGTQYF. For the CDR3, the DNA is TGTGCCAGCAGCTCCCGGACAGGGGGCTATGGGACCCAGTACTTC.

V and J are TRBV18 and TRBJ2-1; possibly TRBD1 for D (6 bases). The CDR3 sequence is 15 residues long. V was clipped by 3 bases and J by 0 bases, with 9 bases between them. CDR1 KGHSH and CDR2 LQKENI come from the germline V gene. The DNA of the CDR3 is TGTGCCAGCTCACCCTTGACAGGCTCCTACAATGAGCAGTTCTTC. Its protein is CASSPLTGSYNEQFF.

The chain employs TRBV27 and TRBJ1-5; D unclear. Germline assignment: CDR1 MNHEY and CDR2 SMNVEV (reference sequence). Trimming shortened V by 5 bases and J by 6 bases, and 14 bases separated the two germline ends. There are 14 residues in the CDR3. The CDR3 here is CASSGGGLSQPQHF. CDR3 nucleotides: TGTGCCAGCAGTGGAGGCGGGTTGAGTCAGCCCCAGCATTTT.

DNA for the CDR3: TGTGCCAGCAGTGACCAGTATAATTCACCCCTCCACTTT. Protein sequence: CASSDQYNSPLHF. The V and J genes are TRBV2 and TRBJ1-6; D is unresolved. Germline V lookup: CDR1 SNHLY, CDR2 FYNNEI. V lost 3 bases, J lost 4 bases, and 4 bases lay in between. The CDR3 consists of 13 residues.

The CDR3 reads CASSAGQGLGYEQYF. CDR3 nucleotides: TGTGCCAGCAGCGCTGGACAGGGGCTGGGGTACGAGCAGTACTTC. The chain couples TRBV9 to TRBJ2-7; 9 bases agree with TRBD1. Germline V CDR1 and CDR2: SGDLS, YYNGEE. V gave up 3 bases and J gave up 4 bases; unmatched junction bases: 8. The CDR3 is 15 amino acids.

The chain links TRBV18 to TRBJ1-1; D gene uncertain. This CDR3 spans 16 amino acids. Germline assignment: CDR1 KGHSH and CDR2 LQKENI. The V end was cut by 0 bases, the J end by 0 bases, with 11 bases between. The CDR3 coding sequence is TGTGCCAGCTCACCACCCTCGTCGGGATTGAACACTGAAGCTTTCTTT. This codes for CASSPPSSGLNTEAFF.

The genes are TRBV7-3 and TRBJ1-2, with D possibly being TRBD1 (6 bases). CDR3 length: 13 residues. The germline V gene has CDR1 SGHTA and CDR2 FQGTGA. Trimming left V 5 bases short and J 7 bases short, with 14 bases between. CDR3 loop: CASSPREGGGYTF. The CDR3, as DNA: TGTGCCAGCAGCCCCCGGGAGGGGGGTGGCTACACCTTC.

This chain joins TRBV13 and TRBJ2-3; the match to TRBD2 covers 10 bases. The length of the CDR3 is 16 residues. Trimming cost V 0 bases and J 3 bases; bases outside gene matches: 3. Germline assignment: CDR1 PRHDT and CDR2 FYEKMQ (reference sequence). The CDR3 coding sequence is TGTGCCAGCAGCTTAGGCTCTAGCGGGGGAACAGATACGCAGTATTTT. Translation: CASSLGSSGGTDTQYF.

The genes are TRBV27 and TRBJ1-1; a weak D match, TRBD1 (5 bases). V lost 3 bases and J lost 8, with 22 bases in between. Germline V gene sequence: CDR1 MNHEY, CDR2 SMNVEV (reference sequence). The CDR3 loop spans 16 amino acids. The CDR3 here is CASSFLSTGHTDEAFF. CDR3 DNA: TGTGCCAGCAGTTTCTTAAGCACCGGACACACCGACGAAGCTTTCTTT.

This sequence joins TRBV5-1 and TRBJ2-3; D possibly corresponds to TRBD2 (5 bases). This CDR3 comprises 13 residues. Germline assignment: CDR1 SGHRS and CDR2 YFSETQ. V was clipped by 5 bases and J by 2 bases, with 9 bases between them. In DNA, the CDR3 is TGCGCCAGCAGGGAGCGGATCACAGATACGCAGTATTTT. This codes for CASRERITDTQYF.

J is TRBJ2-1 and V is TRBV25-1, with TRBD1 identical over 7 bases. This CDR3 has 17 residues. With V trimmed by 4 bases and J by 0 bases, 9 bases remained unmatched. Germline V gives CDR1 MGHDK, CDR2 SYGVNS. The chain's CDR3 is CASSGYSRDSSYNEQFF. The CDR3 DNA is TGTGCCAGCAGTGGGTACTCCCGGGACAGCTCCTACAATGAGCAGTTCTTC.

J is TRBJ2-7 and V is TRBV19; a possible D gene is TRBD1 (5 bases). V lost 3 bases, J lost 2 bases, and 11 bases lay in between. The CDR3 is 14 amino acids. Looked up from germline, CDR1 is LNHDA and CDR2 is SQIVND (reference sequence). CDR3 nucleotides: TGTGCCAGTAGTATGGGCAGGGTCCCCTACGAGCAGTACTTC. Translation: CASSMGRVPYEQYF. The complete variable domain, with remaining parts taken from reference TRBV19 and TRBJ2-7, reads DGGITQSPKYLFRKEGQNVTLSCEQNLNHDAMYWYRQDPGQGLRLIYYSQIVNDFQKGDIAEGYSVSREKKESFPLTVTSAQKNPTAFYLCASSMGRVPYEQYFGPGTRLTVT.

CDR3 sequence: CASSETIARTDTQYF. The CDR3 region has the DNA TGTGCCAGCAGTGAAACGATAGCTCGCACAGATACGCAGTATTTT. V is TRBV6-1 and J is TRBJ2-3; D is undetermined. CDR3 length equals 15 residues. Trimming removed 2 bases at V and 1 base at J, with 10 bases between. CDR1 and CDR2 from the germline V gene are MNHNS and SASEGT.

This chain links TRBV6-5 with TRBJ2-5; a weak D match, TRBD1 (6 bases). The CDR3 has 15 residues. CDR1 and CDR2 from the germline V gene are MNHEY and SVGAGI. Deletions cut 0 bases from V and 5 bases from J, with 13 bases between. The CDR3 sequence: CASSYSRTRGETQYF. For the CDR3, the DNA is TGTGCCAGCAGTTACTCGCGGACGAGGGGGGAGACCCAGTACTTC.